Listed below are T cell receptor beta chains from one sample, sequenced in a study of blood T cell repertoires in COVID-19. TCRdb's table, derived via immunoSEQ multiplex PCR, lists solely in-frame clones and lacks some. The sample lists 55,000 to 80,000 clones, over 70% occurring once. Sequencing was done on a sample of peripheral blood. The receptors come from a man between 50 and 59 years old with active COVID-19. The CDR3 runs from the conserved cysteine through the conserved F or W. The order of the fields is D gene, J gene, V gene, clone size, CDR3 DNA, CDR3 protein. The D gene is left open where the match is weak. For some rows the clone size is stated as once, few or many, or as a class when expanded; others skip it.

NA TRBJ1-6 TRBV4-3 many TGCGCCAGCAGCCCAAATCAGGGGCTGGATTCACCCCTCCACTTT CASSPNQGLDSPLHF
NA TRBJ2-7 TRBV5-5 NA TGTGCCAGCAGCTTTACTACTAGCTGGACGTACGAGCAGTACTTC CASSFTTSWTYEQYF
NA TRBJ2-2 TRBV2 NA TGTGCCAGCAGTTACAGGGTTACCACCGGGGAGCTGTTTTTT CASSYRVTTGELFF
NA TRBJ1-2 TRBV6-5 NA TGTGCCAGCAGATCCGGGAACTATGGCTACACCTTC CASRSGNYGYTF
NA TRBJ2-3 TRBV3-1/TRBV3-2 NA TGTGCCAGCAGCCAGATCACGGGTACGCAGTATTTT CASSQITGTQYF
NA TRBJ2-7 TRBV2 NA TGTGCCAGCATCCCAGACTCCTACGAGCAGTACTTC CASIPDSYEQYF
NA TRBJ2-1 TRBV6-2/TRBV6-3 NA TGTGCCAGCAGTTGGACTCCGCCGGCCTACAATGAGCAGTTCTTC CASSWTPPAYNEQFF
NA TRBJ2-6 TRBV9 NA TGTGCCAGCAGATCATCTGGGGCCAACGTCCTGACTTTC CASRSSGANVLTF
NA TRBJ2-5 TRBV11-2 NA TGTGCCAGCAGCTTAGGACTTGATGGGGAGGAGACCCAGTACTTC CASSLGLDGEETQYF
NA TRBJ2-2 TRBV21-1 NA TGTGCCAGCAGCAAGGACATTGTCGGGGGGACTTTCGACACCGGGGAGCTGTTTTTT CASSKDIVGGTFDTGELFF
NA TRBJ2-1 TRBV14 NA TGTGCCAGCAGCCAAGATGAGACTGACTCCTACAATGAGCAGTTCTTC CASSQDETDSYNEQFF
TRBD2 TRBJ2-5 TRBV19 NA TGTGCCAGTAGTATTCGGGGGACTAGCGGGTACCAAGAGACCCAGTACTTC CASSIRGTSGYQETQYF
NA TRBJ2-7 TRBV28 NA TGTGCCAGCAGGGCTGACTCCTCCCTCGAGCAGTACTTC CASRADSSLEQYF
TRBD1 TRBJ2-7 TRBV7-2 NA TGTGCCAGCAGCACGGGACAGGGGTACGAGCAGTACTTC CASSTGQGYEQYF
TRBD1 TRBJ2-3 TRBV6-6 NA TGTGCCAGCAGCGACACAGGGGGCGCCGAAAGAGATACGCAGTATTTT CASSDTGGAERDTQYF
NA TRBJ2-7 TRBV3-1/TRBV3-2 NA TGTGCCAGCAGCCAAGACCTCCCAACCGACAGGAACTACGAGCAGTACTTC CASSQDLPTDRNYEQYF
NA TRBJ1-3 TRBV5-4 once TGTGCCAGCAGCCTGGACATCATCTCTGGAAACACCATATATTTT CASSLDIISGNTIYF
NA TRBJ1-5 TRBV2 NA TGTGCCAGCAGGAGAGGTCAGCCCCAGCATTTT CASRRGQPQHF
NA TRBJ2-5 TRBV7-2 NA TGTGCCAGCAAGGGGGGGGCGTACCCCGGGGAGACCCAGTACTTC CASKGGAYPGETQYF
TRBD1 TRBJ2-3 TRBV7-9 NA TGTGCCAGCAGCCCCTCCGCCCGGACAGGGGCCCCAGATACGCAGTATTTT CASSPSARTGAPDTQYF
NA TRBJ2-5 TRBV5-1 NA TGCGCCAGCAGCTTGGTAGGGGGCCAAGAGACCCAGTACTTC CASSLVGGQETQYF
NA TRBJ2-5 TRBV10-3 once TGTGCCAGCGGGCCTGGAGGGGAAGAGACCCAGTACTTC CASGPGGEETQYF
NA TRBJ2-1 TRBV7-8 NA TGTGCCAGCAGCCCGAGAAGGGCTGGGACTTACAATGAGCAGTTCTTC CASSPRRAGTYNEQFF
TRBD1 TRBJ1-6 TRBV6-5 NA TGTGCCAGCAGTTACGGTAGGGCAGGGGGAAATTCACCCCTCCACTTT CASSYGRAGGNSPLHF
TRBD2 TRBJ2-3 TRBV11-2 NA TGTGCCAGCACCCGGGGGCCGGGACTAGCGGGGGATACGCAGTATTTT CASTRGPGLAGDTQYF
NA TRBJ1-1 TRBV5-4 NA TGTGCCAGCACTGACTGGGTGGGCACTGAAGCTTTCTTT CASTDWVGTEAFF
TRBD2 TRBJ2-3 TRBV2 NA TGTGCCAGTGAATGGGGGGGGGTCACAGATACGCAGTATTTT CASEWGGVTDTQYF
NA TRBJ1-4 TRBV9 NA TGTGCCAGCAGCGTAGCTAGTTCGAATGAAAAACTGTTTTTT CASSVASSNEKLFF
TRBD2 TRBJ2-1 TRBV5-1 NA TGCGCCAGCAGGGAGGGGTTGGGAGCGGGAGGCTACAATGAGCAGTTCTTC CASREGLGAGGYNEQFF
TRBD2 TRBJ2-3 TRBV5-4 NA TGTGCCAGCAGCTTGGCCGGGGGGGGCGCAGATACGCAGTATTTT CASSLAGGGADTQYF
NA TRBJ2-5 TRBV7-2 NA TGTGCCAGCAGCTTAGAGAGAATGGAGGAGACCCAGTACTTC CASSLERMEETQYF
TRBD2 TRBJ2-7 TRBV18 NA TGTGCCAGCTCAACGGGACTAGCGGCCTCCAGTCAGGGAGAGCAGTACTTC CASSTGLAASSQGEQYF
NA TRBJ1-2 TRBV12-5 NA TGTGCTAGTGGTTCGCGATTCGATGGCTACACCTTC CASGSRFDGYTF
TRBD2 TRBJ2-5 TRBV5-6 NA TGTGCCAGCAGCCCCCATAGCGGGGACCAAGAGACCCAGTACTTC CASSPHSGDQETQYF
TRBD1 TRBJ2-5 TRBV5-4 once TGTGCCAGCAGCTTCGGACAGGAAGAGACCCAGTACTTC CASSFGQEETQYF
NA TRBJ2-7 TRBV6-5 NA TGTGCCAGCAGTTACTCGACAGGCGGTGAGCAGTACTTC CASSYSTGGEQYF
TRBD2 TRBJ2-2 TRBV28 once TGTGCCAGCCGAAGGGGGACTAGCGTTTCCGGGGAGCTGTTTTTT CASRRGTSVSGELFF
NA TRBJ2-2 TRBV5-1 NA TGCGCCAGCAGCTTGGGGGGCCCAGCCGGGGAGCTGTTTTTT CASSLGGPAGELFF
TRBD2 TRBJ2-5 TRBV5-1 once TGCGCCAGCAGCGACCGCGGCGGGGGGGCCGGGGAGACCCAGTACTTC CASSDRGGGAGETQYF
NA TRBJ2-7 TRBV2 NA TGTGCCAGCAATGGTAAATTGAGATACGAGCAGTACTTC CASNGKLRYEQYF
NA TRBJ1-3 TRBV28 NA TGTGCCAGCAGTCTCCTGGCCACCGAATCTGGAAACACCATATATTTT CASSLLATESGNTIYF
TRBD2 TRBJ2-1 TRBV7-6 NA TGTGCCAGCAGCCCTCTAGCGGGGAGCTACAATGAGCAGTTCTTC CASSPLAGSYNEQFF
NA TRBJ2-2 TRBV7-3 NA TGTGCCAGCAGCCCCGGAGTTGGGAACACCGGGGAGCTGTTTTTT CASSPGVGNTGELFF
TRBD2 TRBJ2-7 TRBV25-1 NA TGTGCCAGCAGCTTGGCGGGAGGCGCCTACTACGAGCAGTACTTC CASSLAGGAYYEQYF
NA TRBJ2-7 TRBV5-1 NA TGCGCCAGCAGCTTATGGTCGGGAGCCGTGTACGAGCAGTACTTC CASSLWSGAVYEQYF
TRBD1 TRBJ1-1 TRBV28 NA TGTGCCAGCAGCAGGGGGCGCTGGAACACTGAAGCTTTCTTT CASSRGRWNTEAFF
NA TRBJ1-2 TRBV6-5 NA TGTGCCAGCAGTTACTCAGGGGTGTATGGCTACACCTTC CASSYSGVYGYTF
TRBD1 TRBJ1-2 TRBV2 NA TGTGCCAGCAGATTACAGGGGGATAGCTATGGCTACACCTTC CASRLQGDSYGYTF
NA TRBJ2-7 TRBV24-1 NA TGTGCCACCAGTCCCAACCTGGGGCAGGGGGGCCGATTATCCTACGAGCAGTACTTC CATSPNLGQGGRLSYEQYF
TRBD1 TRBJ1-1 TRBV5-5 NA TGTGCCAGCAGTCGGACAGGGGGCTTAACTGAAGCTTTCTTT CASSRTGGLTEAFF
NA TRBJ2-3 TRBV24-1 NA TGTGCCACCAGTGAAGGAAGCGGGTCCATATCCAGTACGCAGTATTTT CATSEGSGSISSTQYF
NA TRBJ2-2 TRBV7-9 NA TGTGCCAGCTCCAGACCCGCTAGCCCCGGGGAGCTGTTTTTT CASSRPASPGELFF
NA TRBJ1-2 TRBV27 NA TGTGCCAGCAGTCCAGGGGGCTACACCTTC CASSPGGYTF